This entry describes one T cell receptor beta chain. The antigen is not known. This entry is derived from a study of cytomegalovirus exposure and HLA in healthy donors. Points from the study as a whole: Highly shared variants forming one cluster were likely a sequencing artifact. Reportedly, fewer N-insertions than the roughly 600-donor mean appeared in an Asian-associated ancestry cluster in a later analysis. Prior analysis indicated that the majority of TCR beta V segments exhibited productivity approximately 87% or approximately 30% of the time.

Trimming cost V 5 bases and J 7 bases, with 17 bases left between them. CDR1 is GTSNPN and CDR2 is SVGIG in the germline V gene (reference sequence). The CDR3 is made up of 13 amino acids. PCR used 60 Vbeta primers and 13 Jbeta primers. Only in-frame clones appear in the TCRdb table, and some are missing; sequencing was by immunoSEQ multiplex PCR. The data contain 200,000 or so clones, roughly four fifths of them seen just once; the ten biggest clones take up about 0.8%. This rearrangement joins TRBV30 to TRBJ1-2; maybe TRBD1 (6 bases). The receptor comes from a young woman in good health and CMV-seronegative. The source material was PBMCs. The CDR3: CAWDPTGTLGYTF. The CDR3 DNA reads TGTGCCTGGGACCCTACAGGGACCCTTGGCTACACCTTC.